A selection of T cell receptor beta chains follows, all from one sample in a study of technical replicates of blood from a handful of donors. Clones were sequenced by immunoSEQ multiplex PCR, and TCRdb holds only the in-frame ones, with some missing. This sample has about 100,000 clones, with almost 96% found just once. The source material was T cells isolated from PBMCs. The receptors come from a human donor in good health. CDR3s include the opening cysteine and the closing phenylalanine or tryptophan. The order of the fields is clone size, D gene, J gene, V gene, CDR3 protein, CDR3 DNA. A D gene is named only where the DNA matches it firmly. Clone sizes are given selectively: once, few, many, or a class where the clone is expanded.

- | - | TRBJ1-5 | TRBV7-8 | CASSPHRSGFDQPQHF | TGTGCCAGCAGCCCGCACAGGTCGGGCTTCGATCAGCCCCAGCATTTT
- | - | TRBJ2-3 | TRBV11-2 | CASSLDGAGWDTQYF | TGTGCCAGCAGCTTAGATGGTGCAGGGTGGGATACGCAGTATTTT
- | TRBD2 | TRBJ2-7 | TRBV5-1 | CASSGGTSGYEQYF | TGCGCCAGCAGCGGCGGGACTAGCGGCTACGAGCAGTACTTC
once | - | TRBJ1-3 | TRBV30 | CAWKPGHNRNTIYF | TGTGCCTGGAAGCCAGGCCACAATAGAAACACCATATATTTT
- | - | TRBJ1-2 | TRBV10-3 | CAISESTGIDYGYTF | TGTGCCATCAGTGAGTCTACAGGGATCGACTATGGCTACACCTTC
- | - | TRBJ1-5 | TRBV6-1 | CASRIAYRAPQHF | TGTGCCAGCAGGATCGCATACAGGGCGCCCCAGCATTTT
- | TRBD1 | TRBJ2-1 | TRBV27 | CASKTGSYNEQFF | TGTGCCAGCAAGACAGGGAGCTACAATGAGCAGTTCTTC
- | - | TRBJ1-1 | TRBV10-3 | CAISVPGQVTW | TGTGCCATCAGTGTTCCAGGGCAGGTGACCTGG
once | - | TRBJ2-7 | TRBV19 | CASSIVVRGIMYEQYF | TGTGCCAGTAGTATAGTAGTAAGAGGGATAATGTACGAGCAGTACTTC
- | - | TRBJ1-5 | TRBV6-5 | CASSNGGNQPQHF | TGTGCCAGCAGCAACGGAGGGAATCAGCCCCAGCATTTT
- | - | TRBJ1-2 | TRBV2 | CASSAQTYGYTF | TGTGCCAGCAGTGCACAGACCTATGGCTACACCTTC
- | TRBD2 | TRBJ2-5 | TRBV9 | CASSVGLAGGPTAQETQYF | TGTGCCAGCAGCGTAGGGCTAGCGGGGGGACCAACCGCTCAAGAGACCCAGTACTTC
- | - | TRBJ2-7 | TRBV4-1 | CASSQTAFYEQYF | TGCGCCAGCAGTCAGACAGCTTTCTACGAGCAGTACTTC
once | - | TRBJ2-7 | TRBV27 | CASSLRPFYEQYF | TGTGCCAGCAGTTTACGTCCCTTCTACGAGCAGTACTTC
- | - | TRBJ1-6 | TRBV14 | CASSQAMRDVWDYGSPLHF | TGTGCCAGCAGCCAGGCCATGAGGGACGTATGGGACTATGGTTCACCCCTCCACTTT
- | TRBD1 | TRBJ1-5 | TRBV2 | CASRSQGQGVNQPQHF | TGTGCCAGCAGATCCCAGGGACAGGGGGTGAATCAGCCCCAGCATTTT
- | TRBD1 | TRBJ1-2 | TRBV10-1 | CASSYLRDRGPDGYTF | TGCGCCAGCAGTTATCTACGGGACAGGGGGCCGGATGGCTACACCTTC
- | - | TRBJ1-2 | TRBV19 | CASSIEPTTLRYATF | TGTGCCAGTAGTATAGAGCCGACTACCCTACGCTATGCCACCTTC
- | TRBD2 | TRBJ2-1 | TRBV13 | CASTEGLAPRDSYNEQFF | TGTGCCAGCACCGAGGGACTAGCCCCGAGGGATTCCTACAATGAGCAGTTCTTC
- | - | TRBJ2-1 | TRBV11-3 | CASSLGTGSSSYNEQFF | TGTGCCAGCAGCTTAGGAACGGGATCCAGCTCCTACAATGAGCAGTTCTTC
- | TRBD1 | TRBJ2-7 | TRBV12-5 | CASGGRDRGHDEQYF | TGTGCTAGTGGGGGCCGGGACAGGGGACACGACGAGCAGTACTTC
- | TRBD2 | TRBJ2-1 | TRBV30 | CAWSTGTSGGDEQFF | TGTGCCTGGAGCACTGGGACTAGCGGGGGGGATGAGCAGTTCTTC
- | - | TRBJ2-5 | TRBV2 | CASMLTGETQYF | TGTGCCAGCATGCTAACGGGGGAGACCCAGTACTTC
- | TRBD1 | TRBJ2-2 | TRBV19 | CASRKGQGATGELFF | TGTGCCAGTAGAAAAGGACAGGGGGCAACCGGGGAGCTGTTTTTT
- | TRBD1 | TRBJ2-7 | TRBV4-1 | CASSQDWGTGDEQYF | TGCGCCAGCAGCCAAGATTGGGGGACAGGGGATGAGCAGTACTTC
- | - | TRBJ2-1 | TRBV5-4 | CASSRTGSSYNEQFF | TGTGCCAGCAGCAGGACTGGAAGCTCCTACAATGAGCAGTTCTTC
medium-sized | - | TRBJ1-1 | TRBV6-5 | CASSREGTEAFF | TGTGCCAGCAGCAGGGAAGGTACTGAAGCTTTCTTT
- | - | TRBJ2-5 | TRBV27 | CASSLAVLETQYF | TGTGCCAGCAGTCTGGCGGTATTGGAGACCCAGTACTTC
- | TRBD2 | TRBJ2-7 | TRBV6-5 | CASRFGGGPYEQYF | TGTGCCAGCAGGTTTGGCGGGGGGCCCTACGAGCAGTACTTC
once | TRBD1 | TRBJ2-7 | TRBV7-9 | CASSPTGGEQYF | TGTGCCAGCAGCCCGACAGGGGGCGAGCAGTACTTC
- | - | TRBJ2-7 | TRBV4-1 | CASSPTSGNEQYF | TGCGCCAGCAGCCCCACCTCAGGGAACGAGCAGTACTTC
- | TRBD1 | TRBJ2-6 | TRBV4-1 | CASSQGGSPGQGTSGANVLTF | TGCGCCAGCAGCCAAGGGGGGTCCCCGGGACAGGGAACCTCTGGGGCCAACGTCCTGACTTTC
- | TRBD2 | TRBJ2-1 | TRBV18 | CASSLAGLAANEQFF | TGTGCCAGCTCACTGGCGGGACTAGCTGCGAATGAGCAGTTCTTC
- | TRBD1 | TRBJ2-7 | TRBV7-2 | CASSSSPFDRAHEQYF | TGTGCCAGCAGCTCCAGCCCATTTGACAGGGCCCACGAGCAGTACTTC
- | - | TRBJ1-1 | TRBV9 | CASSPSSDLNTEAFF | TGTGCCAGCAGTCCCTCGTCGGACTTGAACACTGAAGCTTTCTTT
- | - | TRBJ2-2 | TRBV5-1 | CASSPGGRTGELFF | TGCGCCAGCAGCCCGGGTGGCCGGACCGGGGAGCTGTTTTTT
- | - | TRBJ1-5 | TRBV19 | CASSYRDSNQPQHF | TGTGCCAGTAGTTACAGGGATAGCAATCAGCCCCAGCATTTT
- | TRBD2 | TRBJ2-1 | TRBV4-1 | CASSQPRLAGEQFF | TGCGCCAGCAGCCAACCTCGACTAGCGGGGGAGCAGTTCTTC
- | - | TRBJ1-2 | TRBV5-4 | CASSLASQGYGYTF | TGTGCCAGCAGCTTGGCATCGCAGGGCTACGGCTACACCTTC
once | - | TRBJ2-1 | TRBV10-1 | CASSESNYYNEQFF | TGCGCCAGCAGTGAGTCGAACTATTACAATGAGCAGTTCTTC
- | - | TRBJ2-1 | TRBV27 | CASSLPGQTRYNEQFF | TGTGCCAGCAGTTTACCGGGACAAACGAGATACAATGAGCAGTTCTTC
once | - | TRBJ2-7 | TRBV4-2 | CASSRGGSYEQYF | TGTGCCAGCAGCCGAGGGGGATCCTACGAGCAGTACTTC
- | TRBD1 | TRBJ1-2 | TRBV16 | CASSQSGQGYGYTF | TGTGCCAGCAGCCAATCAGGACAGGGCTATGGCTACACCTTC
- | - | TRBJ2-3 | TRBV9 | CASSVVAGSVDTQYF | TGTGCCAGCAGCGTAGTGGCAGGGTCGGTGGATACGCAGTATTTT
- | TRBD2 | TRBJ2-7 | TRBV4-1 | CASNKGLAAREEQYF | TGCGCCAGCAACAAAGGACTAGCGGCGCGGGAGGAGCAGTACTTC
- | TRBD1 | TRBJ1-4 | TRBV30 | CAWSSWGQGLEKLFF | TGTGCCTGGAGTTCATGGGGACAGGGCCTTGAAAAACTGTTTTTT
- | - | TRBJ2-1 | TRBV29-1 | CSVEGRGFYNEQFF | TGCAGCGTTGAGGGCAGGGGATTCTACAATGAGCAGTTCTTC
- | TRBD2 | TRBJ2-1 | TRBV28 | CASSYPRSGLGPSGRAASAREQFF | TGTGCCAGCAGTTATCCGCGTAGCGGGTTGGGCCCTAGCGGGAGGGCCGCTTCTGCGCGTGAGCAGTTCTTC